The present TCR beta chain was sequenced within a study of blood T cell repertoires in COVID-19. In the 2 weeks before study entry, exposed participants met a COVID-19 case, which was PCR-confirmed or clinician-diagnosed. Under the authors' procedure: Reference gene primer amplification yielded estimated nucleated cell counts. Here immunoSEQ multiplex PCR was the method, and the copy in TCRdb shows in-frame clones only, minus some. V and J calls plus clone size are reproduced from that table; the DNA served to infer D and trimming. This table holds more than 110,000 clones, about four fifths found once. CDR1 SGHNT and CDR2 YYREEE come from the germline V gene (reference sequence). The CDR3 extends over 15 amino acids. V lost 1 base, J lost 7 bases, and 8 bases stayed unmatched.

This sequence originates from a woman younger than 30 who had been exposed to COVID-19. This rearrangement joins TRBV5-4 to TRBJ2-1, with 7 bases aligning to TRBD2. Sequencing was performed on PBMCs or T cells enriched from blood (not recorded which). The CDR3 DNA is TGTGCCAGCAGCTTGAAGCGGGAACGTAGAAATGAGCAGTTCTTC. Translated: CASSLKRERRNEQFF. Looking up the rest from reference TRBV5-4 and TRBJ2-1 gives the full variable domain: ETGVTQSPTHLIKTRGQQVTLRCSSQSGHNTVSWYQQALGQGPQFIFQYYREEENGRGNFPPRFSGLQFPNYSSELNVNALELDDSALYLCASSLKRERRNEQFFGPGTRLTVL.